What follows are 22 T cell receptor beta chains derived from one specimen sequenced in a study of CD8+ T cells in alopecia areata. The sequencing template was cDNA reverse transcribed from extracted RNA. Clones were read by immunoSEQ multiplex PCR, and TCRdb kept only the in-frame ones, dropping some. The data show 60,000 to 85,000 clones, with approximately 28% seen just once and around 14% held by the top ten. Stated treatment: oral pan-JAK inhibitor, 5-10 mg twice daily. The sample consisted of CD8+ T cells sorted from blood, taken at week 4, from a patient treated with tofacitinib. Source of these receptors: a human donor with alopecia areata.

CDR3 sequence reads: CASSNSLYEQYF. As DNA, the CDR3 is TGTGCCAGCAGCAATAGTCTGTACGAGCAGTACTTC. This chain links TRBV7-9 with TRBJ2-7; D is unresolved. With 5 bases removed from V and 4 bases from J, the gap between germline ends came to 9 bases. This CDR3 spans 12 amino acids. Germline loops: CDR1 SEHNR, CDR2 FQNEAQ (reference sequence).

This clone has more than one count but fewer than ten. CDR3 region: CASSSTATNEKLFF. CDR3 DNA sequence: TGTGCCAGCAGCTCGACGGCAACTAATGAAAAACTGTTTTTT. The V call is TRBV13, the J call TRBJ1-4; D not certain. Germline V gene data show CDR1 as PRHDT and CDR2 as FYEKMQ (reference sequence). V lost 4 bases and J lost 0, with 6 bases in between. The CDR3 runs 14 residues.

The rearrangement links TRBV30 to TRBJ2-7, with D possibly TRBD2 on 5 matching bases. CDR3 length equals 15 residues. Trimming cost V 4 bases and J 0 bases, with 16 bases left between them. CDR1 is GTSNPN, CDR2 SVGIG, per germline (reference sequence). Here the CDR3 reads CAWIPWRAHSYEQYF. The CDR3 DNA reads TGTGCCTGGATACCTTGGCGGGCGCACTCCTACGAGCAGTACTTC.

The V and J genes are TRBV29-1 and TRBJ2-2; D remains ambiguous. The germline V gene has CDR1 SQVTM and CDR2 ANQGSEA. Trimming removed 0 bases from V and 1 base from J, with 3 bases in between. This CDR3 has 13 amino acids. CDR3 DNA sequence: TGCAGCGTTGAAGAGGGGAACACCGGGGAGCTGTTTTTT. This encodes CSVEEGNTGELFF.

V is TRBV13 and J is TRBJ2-2; 12 nucleotides agree with TRBD2. Germline CDR1 reads PRHDT; CDR2 reads FYEKMQ (reference sequence). This CDR3 contains 16 residues. V was clipped by 3 bases and J by 3 bases; unmatched bases: 2. The CDR3, as DNA: TGTGCCAGCAGCTTCGGGACTAGCGGGCACACCGGGGAGCTGTTTTTT. It codes for CASSFGTSGHTGELFF. The full variable domain, with the rest looked up from reference TRBV13 and TRBJ2-2, is AAGVIQSPRHLIKEKRETATLKCYPIPRHDTVYWYQQGPGQDPQFLISFYEKMQSDKGSIPDRFSAQQFSDYHSELNMSSLELGDSALYFCASSFGTSGHTGELFFGEGSRLTVL.

This clone showed up just a few times. The V call is TRBV9, the J call TRBJ2-7, with D possibly TRBD2 on 5 matching bases. The ends were cut back, 4 bases at V and 7 bases at J, with 21 bases in the middle. Germline V gene data show CDR1 as SGDLS and CDR2 as YYNGEE. This CDR3 has 15 amino acids. The CDR3 DNA reads as TGTGCCAGCAGCCCAAGCGGCTCCCCCACGGAGGAGCAGTACTTC. The encoded protein is CASSPSGSPTEEQYF. The full variable domain, with the rest looked up from reference TRBV9 and TRBJ2-7, is DSGVTQTPKHLITATGQRVTLRCSPRSGDLSVYWYQQSLDQGLQFLIQYYNGEERAKGNILERFSAQQFPDLHSELNLSSLELGDSALYFCASSPSGSPTEEQYFGPGTRLTVT.

CDR3 in DNA: TGCAGCGCTCTTAGCGGGACCAACTACTACGAGCAGTACTTC. As protein: CSALSGTNYYEQYF. The chain couples TRBV29-1 to TRBJ2-7, with TRBD2 matching 8 bases. V lost 7 bases to trimming and J lost 3 bases; unmatched junction nucleotides: 11. The CDR3 extends over 14 amino acids. In germline, CDR1 is SQVTM, CDR2 ANQGSEA.

This clone has only a few counts. The V gene is TRBV29-1, the J gene TRBJ2-3; D call uncertain. V lost 3 bases to trimming and J lost 6 bases, with 19 bases between them. The CDR3 contains 15 residues. Germline V gene lookup returns CDR1 SQVTM and CDR2 ANQGSEA. CDR3 amino acids: CSVEWAGYPRDTQYF. For the CDR3, the DNA is TGCAGCGTTGAGTGGGCAGGCTACCCGCGGGATACGCAGTATTTT.

V gene TRBV10-3 combines with J gene TRBJ1-1; maybe TRBD1 (5 bases). Trimming took off 10 bases at V and 4 bases at J, with 16 bases between the two ends. The V gene's germline CDR1 is ENHRY and CDR2 SYGVKD. This CDR3 region has 13 residues. CDR3 in DNA: TGTGCCACGGGGGAGATGCCGAGCACTGAAGCTTTCTTT. This codes for CATGEMPSTEAFF.

Only a few counts were recorded for this clone. The chain has TRBV9 and TRBJ2-2; D is undetermined. Trimming shortened V by 0 bases and J by 1 base, and 7 bases separated the two germline ends. Germline V gives CDR1 SGDLS, CDR2 YYNGEE. The CDR3 contains 15 residues. The CDR3 DNA reads TGTGCCAGCAGCGTAGCCACAGAGAACACCGGGGAGCTGTTTTTT. It is translated as CASSVATENTGELFF. The full variable domain, with the rest looked up from reference TRBV9 and TRBJ2-2, is DSGVTQTPKHLITATGQRVTLRCSPRSGDLSVYWYQQSLDQGLQFLIQYYNGEERAKGNILERFSAQQFPDLHSELNLSSLELGDSALYFCASSVATENTGELFFGEGSRLTVL.

V and J are TRBV12-5 and TRBJ1-5, with unresolved D. The V end lost 2 bases, the J end lost 6 bases, and 14 bases lay between the germline ends. The CDR3 runs to 15 residues. Germline V gene sequence: CDR1 LGHNT, CDR2 FRNRAP. The CDR3 bases are TGTGCTAGTGGTTTGTTGGGAGGGAGTGGTCAGCCCCAGCATTTT. It yields the protein CASGLLGGSGQPQHF. Complete variable domain (other parts from reference TRBV12-5 and TRBJ1-5): DARVTQTPRHKVTEMGQEVTMRCQPILGHNTVFWYRQTMMQGLELLAYFRNRAPLDDSGMPKDRFSAEMPDATLATLKIQPSEPRDSAVYFCASGLLGGSGQPQHFGDGTRLSIL.

This clone was detected only a few times. As DNA, the CDR3 is TGTGCCAGCAGTGTCGGGACAGGCTTTCGGCAGCCCCAGCATTTT. It is translated as CASSVGTGFRQPQHF. The chain links TRBV6-1 to TRBJ1-5; 8 bases are shared with TRBD1. Germline lookup yields CDR1 MNHNS and CDR2 SASEGT. J was trimmed by 7 bases and V by 4 bases; bases with no gene match: 9. This CDR3 contains 15 residues.

This clone appeared a few times. The rearrangement links TRBV29-1 to TRBJ2-1; D uncertain. Germline V gives CDR1 SQVTM, CDR2 ANQGSEA. Trimming pared 7 bases from V and 10 bases from J, leaving 8 bases between. This CDR3 is 9 amino acids long. The CDR3 loop is CSGGGEQFF. The CDR3 bases are TGCAGCGGGGGTGGAGAGCAGTTCTTC.

This clone was picked up a small number of times. The gene calls are TRBV29-1 and TRBJ2-7, with D unclear. This CDR3 contains 11 residues. V dropped 5 bases and J dropped 4 bases, with 9 bases sitting between them. CDR1 SQVTM and CDR2 ANQGSEA come from the germline V gene. The CDR3 DNA reads TGCAGCGTTACCTGGAGTTACGAGCAGTACTTC. This sequence encodes CSVTWSYEQYF.

Comments on this clone: A far larger clone is just one base off, so this is likely a read error. Other DNA sequences in the sample encode the same CDR3. The V gene is TRBV29-1, the J gene TRBJ2-1, with D perhaps given as TRBD1 or TRBD2 (7 bases each). Trimming cost V 5 bases and J 1 base, with 27 bases left between them. This CDR3 is built from 19 residues. The germline V gene encodes CDR1 SQVTM and CDR2 ANQGSEA. In nucleotides, the CDR3 is TGCAGCGTTACGTCCCCAGGGGGGGGCTCTCGGACATCCTACAATGAGCAGTTCTTC. It specifies CSVTSPGGGSRTSYNEQFF.

This clone turned up a few times. The chain uses TRBV7-9 and TRBJ2-7; the D call may be TRBD1 or TRBD2 (5 bases each). Germline CDR1 is SEHNR and CDR2 is FQNEAQ (reference sequence). The CDR3 is made up of 16 amino acids. V was clipped by 6 bases and J by 2 bases, with 20 bases between them. The CDR3 loop reads CASRGDDYSRPYEQYF. CDR3 sequence (DNA): TGTGCCAGCAGGGGGGACGACTACAGCCGCCCCTACGAGCAGTACTTC.

This chain connects TRBV9 to TRBJ2-7, with D possibly matching TRBD1 (5 bases). Deletions cut 3 bases from V and 2 bases from J, with 9 bases between. There are 13 residues in the CDR3. CDR1 and CDR2 (germline): SGDLS, YYNGEE. This CDR3 reads CASSAYRPYEQYF. CDR3 sequence (DNA): TGTGCCAGCAGCGCGTACAGGCCCTACGAGCAGTACTTC.

This clone was found a few times. The chain couples TRBV29-1 to TRBJ2-1; tentative D call: TRBD2 (6 bases). With 4 bases removed from V and 9 bases from J, the gap between germline ends came to 13 bases. Germline V gene sequence: CDR1 SQVTM, CDR2 ANQGSEA. This CDR3 has 12 amino acids. The CDR3 loop is CSVVPRETEQFF. The CDR3 DNA follows: TGCAGCGTTGTCCCGCGGGAAACTGAGCAGTTCTTC.

The chain couples TRBV19 to TRBJ2-7; weak D call: TRBD1 (6 bases). Germline V CDR1 and CDR2: LNHDA, SQIVND (reference sequence). Trimming left V 3 bases short and J 0 bases short, with 12 bases between. This CDR3 comprises 15 residues. The CDR3 nucleotides are TGTGCCAGTAGTATGGGCCAGGGGTCCTCCTACGAGCAGTACTTC. Translated, it gives CASSMGQGSSYEQYF. The whole variable domain, filled in from reference TRBV19 and TRBJ2-7, reads DGGITQSPKYLFRKEGQNVTLSCEQNLNHDAMYWYRQDPGQGLRLIYYSQIVNDFQKGDIAEGYSVSREKKESFPLTVTSAQKNPTAFYLCASSMGQGSSYEQYFGPGTRLTVT.

This clone was counted at least ten times. The chain combines TRBV10-2 with TRBJ1-3; no clear D gene. The germline CDR1 and CDR2 sequences are WSHSY and SAAADI. Trimming stripped 5 bases from V and 9 bases from J, with 14 bases between. This CDR3 region has 13 residues. The CDR3 DNA sequence: TGCGCCAGCAGTCAGAACACTGAGCGCACCATATATTTT. It specifies CASSQNTERTIYF.

The chain has TRBV15 and TRBJ2-7; weak D call: TRBD2 (6 bases). The CDR3 length is 16 residues. CDR1 and CDR2 from the germline V gene are LNHNV and YYDKDF (reference sequence). Deletions cut 0 bases from V and 1 base from J, with 13 bases between. CDR3 protein: CATSRETGLASYEQYF. CDR3 bases: TGTGCCACCAGCAGAGAAACGGGACTTGCATCCTACGAGCAGTACTTC.

The chain joins TRBV7-2 to TRBJ2-5; tentative D call: TRBD1 (6 bases). CDR3 length: 15 amino acids. Looked up from germline, CDR1 is SGHTA and CDR2 is FQGNSA. Trimming pared 2 bases from V and 5 bases from J, leaving 15 bases between. The CDR3 nucleotides are TGTGCCAGCAGCTTAAGGTGGACAGAGTTTGAGACCCAGTACTTC. Its protein is CASSLRWTEFETQYF.